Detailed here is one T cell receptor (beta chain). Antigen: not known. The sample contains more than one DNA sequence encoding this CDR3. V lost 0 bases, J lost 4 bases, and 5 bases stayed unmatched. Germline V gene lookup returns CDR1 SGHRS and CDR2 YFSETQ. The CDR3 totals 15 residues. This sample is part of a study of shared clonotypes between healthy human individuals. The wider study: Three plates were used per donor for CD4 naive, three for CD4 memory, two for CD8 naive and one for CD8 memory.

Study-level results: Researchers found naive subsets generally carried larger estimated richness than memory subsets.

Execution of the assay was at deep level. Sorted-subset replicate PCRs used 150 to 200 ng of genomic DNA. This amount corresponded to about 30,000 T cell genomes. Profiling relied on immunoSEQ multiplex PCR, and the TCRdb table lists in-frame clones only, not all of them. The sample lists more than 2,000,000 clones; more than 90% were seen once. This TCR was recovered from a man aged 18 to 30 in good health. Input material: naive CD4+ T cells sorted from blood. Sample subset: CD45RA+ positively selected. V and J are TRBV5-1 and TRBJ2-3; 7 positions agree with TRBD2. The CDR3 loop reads CASSLAAGVPDTQYF. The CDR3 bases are TGCGCCAGCAGCTTGGCGGCGGGAGTCCCAGATACGCAGTATTTT.